This TCR beta chain was sequenced in a study of shared T cell receptors in the human thymus. The assay was immunoSEQ multiplex PCR, and TCRdb's table has in-frame clones only and misses some. The table includes 600,000 to 900,000 clones, approximately 85% detected once. Trimming removed 4 bases at V and 4 bases at J, with 18 bases between. This CDR3 is 16 amino acids long. Germline CDR1 and CDR2: SGHVS and FQNEAQ. In addition, the sample was reused for a study of human thymus T cells.

The rearrangement uses TRBV7-8 and TRBJ2-3; the D gene is possibly TRBD2 (7 bases). The specimen was thymocytes. This receptor was obtained from a girl under three years old with a congenital heart defect. The chain's CDR3 is CASSYLGGRLADTQYF. CDR3 nucleotide sequence: TGTGCCAGCAGCTACTTGGGGGGGCGGCTCGCAGATACGCAGTATTTT.